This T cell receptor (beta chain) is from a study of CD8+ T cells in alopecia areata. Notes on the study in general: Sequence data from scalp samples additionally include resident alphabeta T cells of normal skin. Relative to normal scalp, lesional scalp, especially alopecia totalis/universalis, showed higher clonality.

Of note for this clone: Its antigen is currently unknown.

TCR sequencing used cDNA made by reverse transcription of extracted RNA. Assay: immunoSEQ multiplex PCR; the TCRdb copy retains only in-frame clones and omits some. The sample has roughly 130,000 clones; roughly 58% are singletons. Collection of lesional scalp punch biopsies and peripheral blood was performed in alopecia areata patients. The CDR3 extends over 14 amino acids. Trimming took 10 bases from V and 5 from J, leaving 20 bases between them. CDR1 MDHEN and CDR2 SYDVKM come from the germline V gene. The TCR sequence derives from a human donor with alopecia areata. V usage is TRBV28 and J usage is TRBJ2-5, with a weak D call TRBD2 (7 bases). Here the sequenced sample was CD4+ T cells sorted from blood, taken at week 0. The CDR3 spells CATDRGGTRETQYF. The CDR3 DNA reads TGTGCCACCGACCGCGGGGGCACGCGGGAGACCCAGTACTTC.